This T cell receptor beta chain was sequenced in a study of glioma-infiltrating T cells after dendritic cell vaccination. On the study more broadly: Patients had newly diagnosed or recurrent glioblastoma and received dendritic cell vaccines.

TCRB CDR3 was amplified from 2 ug genomic DNA or less. The repertoire was sequenced with immunoSEQ multiplex PCR; TCRdb's copy has only in-frame clones and lacks some. The profile covers roughly 51,000 clones, with approximately 83% appearing a single time and about an eighth taken by the ten largest. With V trimmed by 0 bases and J by 0 bases, 7 bases remained unmatched. The CDR3 has 19 residues. Germline CDR1 MGHRA, CDR2 YSYEKL. The TCR originated in a human donor with glioblastoma. The chain uses TRBV4-1 and TRBJ2-6; TRBD2 matches 8 bases. The sequencing used blood, collected before dendritic cell vaccination. The CDR3 DNA is TGCGCCAGCAGCCAAGATCAACAGCGGGGGACCTCTGGGGCCAACGTCCTGACTTTC. Its translation is CASSQDQQRGTSGANVLTF.